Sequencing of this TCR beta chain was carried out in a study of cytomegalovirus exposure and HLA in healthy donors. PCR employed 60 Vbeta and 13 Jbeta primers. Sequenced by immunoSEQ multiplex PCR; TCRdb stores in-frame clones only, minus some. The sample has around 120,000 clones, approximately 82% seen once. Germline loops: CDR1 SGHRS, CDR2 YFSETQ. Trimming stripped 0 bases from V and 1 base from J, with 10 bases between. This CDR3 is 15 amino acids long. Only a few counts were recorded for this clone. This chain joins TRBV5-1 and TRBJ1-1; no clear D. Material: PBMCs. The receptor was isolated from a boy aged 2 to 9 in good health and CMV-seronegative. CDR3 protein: CASSLASGRNTEAFF. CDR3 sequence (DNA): TGCGCCAGCAGCTTGGCAAGCGGGCGGAACACTGAAGCTTTCTTT.